This TCR beta chain stems from a study of blood T cell repertoires in COVID-19. Germline V CDR1 and CDR2: LNHNV, YYDKDF (reference sequence). V lost 1 base and J 4 bases, leaving 14 bases between the germline ends. The CDR3 is 15 residues long. In the study's own analysis: Amplification of reference gene primers provided the estimated nucleated cell counts. Profiled with immunoSEQ multiplex PCR; TCRdb holds only in-frame clones, not every one. V, J and clone size reflect that table, while D and trimming were determined from the DNA. The repertoire holds under 300,000 clones, with roughly 90% as singletons. The table lists this clone with a count of one.

The receptor comes from a man aged 55-75 years with acute or convalescent COVID-19. This chain connects TRBV15 to TRBJ2-7; D possibly corresponds to TRBD1 (6 bases). Sequencing was carried out using peripheral blood. The CDR3 DNA reads as TGTGCCACCAGCAGAGGACCAGGGGCGCGGTACGAGCAGTACTTC. Its protein is CATSRGPGARYEQYF.